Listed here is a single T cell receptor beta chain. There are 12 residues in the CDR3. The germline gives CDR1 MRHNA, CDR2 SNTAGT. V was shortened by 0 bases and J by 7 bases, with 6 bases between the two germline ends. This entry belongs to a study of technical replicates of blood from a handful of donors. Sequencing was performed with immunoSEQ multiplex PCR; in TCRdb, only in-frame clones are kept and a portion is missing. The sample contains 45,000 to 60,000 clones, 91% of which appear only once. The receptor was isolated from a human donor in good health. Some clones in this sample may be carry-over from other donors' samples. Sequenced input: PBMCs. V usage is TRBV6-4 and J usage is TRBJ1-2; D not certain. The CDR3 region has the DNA TGTGCCAGCAGTGACTCCGGTGCTGGCTACACCTTC. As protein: CASSDSGAGYTF.